The rows below give T cell receptor beta chains drawn from one sample of a study of T cell repertoires in cytomegalovirus infection. What these receptors recognize is not known. TCRdb processed the reads anew with MiXCR; each CDR3 protein has one entry. The table lists 600,000 to 700,000 distinct CDR3 sequences, around 32% of them singletons. This specimen was cultured PBMCs, taken from culture after CMV antigen stimulation. The source is a human donor in good health (CMV status not recorded). Some clones in this sample may be carry-over from other donors' samples. Each CDR3 is given with its conserved first and last residue. The D gene is left open where the match is weak. Size values are once, few and many counts, or a class for expanded clones, and some rows have none.

CDR3nt	CDR3aa	v_gene	j_gene	abundance	d_gene
TGTGCCAGTACGCCTCGCTCTGGAAACACCATATATTTT	CASTPRSGNTIYF	TRBV19	TRBJ1-3	NA	NA
TGTGCCAGCAGTTTTTGGCAGGGGAACCAGCCCCAGCATTTT	CASSFWQGNQPQHF	TRBV12-3/TRBV12-4	TRBJ1-5	NA	NA
TGTGCCAGCAGTTACGCTCCGCTAGCGGGAGATACGCAGTATTTT	CASSYAPLAGDTQYF	TRBV6-5	TRBJ2-3	NA	TRBD2
TGTGCCAGCAGCACCGGATTTGGGATTATCCACAATGAGCAGTTCTTC	CASSTGFGIIHNEQFF	TRBV12-3/TRBV12-4	TRBJ2-1	NA	NA
TGTGCCAGCAGTAGGGGACAGGGGATGTCTTCGTTGGCCTACGAGCAGTACTTC	CASSRGQGMSSLAYEQYF	TRBV2	TRBJ2-7	NA	TRBD1
TGTGCCAGCAGACCGGGACTGAGCTCCTACAATGAGCAGTTCTTC	CASRPGLSSYNEQFF	TRBV6-6	TRBJ2-1	NA	NA
TGCAGTGCCCGAAGGCCCACTGAGAACACAGATACGCAGTATTTT	CSARRPTENTDTQYF	TRBV20-1	TRBJ2-3	NA	NA
TGTGCCAGCACCTCGGGACGGCGAAGTGGAAACACCATATATTTT	CASTSGRRSGNTIYF	TRBV12-3/TRBV12-4	TRBJ1-3	NA	NA
TGTGCCAGCAGCCAAGATCGCAGGGGCTCGTATAGCAATCAGCCCCAGCATTTT	CASSQDRRGSYSNQPQHF	TRBV14	TRBJ1-5	few	NA
TGTGCCAGCAGCCCCTCCCCAGAGACCCAGTACTTC	CASSPSPETQYF	TRBV6-1	TRBJ2-5	NA	NA
TGTGCCAGCAGTGAACCCACCCAGCCCCAGCATTTT	CASSEPTQPQHF	TRBV6-1	TRBJ1-5	few	NA
TGCGCCAGCAGCCAAGATCTGCGGGCAGGGGGCAATGAGCAGTTCTTC	CASSQDLRAGGNEQFF	TRBV4-3	TRBJ2-1	NA	TRBD1
TGTGCCAGCAGTGAGAATGGGAAGGGCACTGAAGCTTTCTTT	CASSENGKGTEAFF	TRBV2	TRBJ1-1	few	NA
TGTGCCAGCACCGGGGGGATTGAAGCTTTCTTT	CASTGGIEAFF	TRBV27	TRBJ1-1	NA	NA
TGCAGTGCTAGAGACCTACAGGGGGGGGCCGGCGGAGAGCAGTTCTTC	CSARDLQGGAGGEQFF	TRBV20-1	TRBJ2-1	NA	NA
TGTGCCAGCAGCTCAGATCCCGGGACAGGCCAAGCTTTCTTT	CASSSDPGTGQAFF	TRBV7-2	TRBJ1-1	many	TRBD1
TGTGCCAGCACAACCTCAGCAAATGAGCAGTTCTTC	CASTTSANEQFF	TRBV6-5	TRBJ2-1	NA	NA
TGTGCCAGCAGTTCAGGGAATAAGTGGTGGACTGAAGCTTTCTTT	CASSSGNKWWTEAFF	TRBV12-3/TRBV12-4	TRBJ1-1	NA	NA
TGTGCCAGCAGCTCAGGGCGCTCAGAGAAAAAACTGTTTTTT	CASSSGRSEKKLFF	TRBV7-9	TRBJ1-4	few	NA
TGTGCCAGCAGCCAGCGCCGCCAAGAGACCCAGTACTTC	CASSQRRQETQYF	TRBV7-2	TRBJ2-5	many	NA
TGCGCCAGCAGCCAACGATCGGGGGCTGATGAGCAGTTCTTC	CASSQRSGADEQFF	TRBV4-1	TRBJ2-1	many	NA
TGTGCCAGCAGCTTAGTTGTCTCCTACGAGCAGTACTTC	CASSLVVSYEQYF	TRBV7-2	TRBJ2-7	many	NA
TGTGCCAGCAGTCCGCGGGTAGCGGGAGGCGCCGTTTTGACTGGGGCCAACGTCCTGACTTTC	CASSPRVAGGAVLTGANVLTF	TRBV6-1	TRBJ2-6	NA	TRBD2
TGTGCCAGCAGTTTAAGGGTCGACGGATTCTATGGCTACACCTTC	CASSLRVDGFYGYTF	TRBV27	TRBJ1-2	few	NA